These 29 T cell receptor beta chains originate from one sample sequenced in a study of control samples from healthy donors and cancer patients. Assay: immunoSEQ multiplex PCR; the TCRdb copy retains only in-frame clones and omits some. Of 130,000 to 150,000 clones in the sample, around nine tenths are singletons; the top ten hold over 4.5%. The sequenced sample was blood. The receptor set was obtained from a man younger than 45 in good health.

This clone was counted only a few times. The V and J genes are TRBV24-1 and TRBJ2-7; 7 bases match TRBD1. V shed 1 base, J shed 2 bases, and the junction held 4 bases outside the gene matches. Germline V gives CDR1 KGHDR, CDR2 SFDVKD. The CDR3 covers 15 residues. CDR3 in amino acids: CATSDFRTGPYEQYF. CDR3 DNA sequence: TGTGCCACCAGTGATTTTAGGACAGGTCCCTACGAGCAGTACTTC.

The chain carries TRBV6-6 and TRBJ2-2; D gene ambiguous. V was clipped by 7 bases and J by 7 bases, with 10 bases between them. The CDR3 consists of 12 residues. CDR1 and CDR2 from the germline V gene are MNHNY and SVGAGI (reference sequence). The CDR3 protein is CASTRGIGELFF. The CDR3 DNA reads TGTGCCAGCACAAGAGGTATCGGGGAGCTGTTTTTT.

The chain combines TRBV24-1 with TRBJ2-3; TRBD2 matches at 10 bases. CDR3 length: 16 amino acids. V gave up 4 bases and J gave up 2 bases; unmatched junction bases: 5. Germline CDR1 is KGHDR and CDR2 is SFDVKD. CDR3 in amino acids: CATSEPSGRATDTQYF. CDR3 DNA sequence: TGTGCCACCAGTGAACCGAGCGGGAGGGCCACAGATACGCAGTATTTT.

A few counts support this clone. The CDR3 reads CASRASTANYGYTF. The CDR3 bases are TGTGCCAGCAGAGCTTCTACAGCTAACTATGGCTACACCTTC. This chain joins TRBV6-6 and TRBJ1-2; D gene unclear. Trimming removed 6 bases from V and 0 bases from J, with 11 bases in between. This CDR3 spans 14 amino acids. Germline V gene sequence: CDR1 MNHNY, CDR2 SVGAGI (reference sequence).

CDR3 DNA sequence: TGTGCCAGCAGCTCCCGGACAGACATTGAAGCTTTCTTT. This sequence encodes CASSSRTDIEAFF. The J gene is TRBJ1-1, the V gene TRBV11-3; D may be TRBD1 (6 bases). Germline loops: CDR1 SGHNT, CDR2 YENEEA. The V end was cut by 4 bases, the J end by 7 bases, with 13 bases between. The CDR3 is 13 amino acids.

On this clone itself: Other nucleotide sequences from this sample produce the same CDR3. This chain connects TRBV28 to TRBJ2-3; the D gene is possibly TRBD2 (6 bases). Looked up from germline, CDR1 is MDHEN and CDR2 is SYDVKM. V dropped 8 bases and J dropped 6 bases, with 6 bases sitting between them. CDR3 length: 10 amino acids. This CDR3 reads CASGRDTQYF. DNA of the CDR3: TGTGCCAGCGGGAGGGATACGCAGTATTTT.

This clone was detected only once. The genes are TRBV5-4 and TRBJ2-5; no definite D call. The CDR3 loop spans 14 amino acids. V was shortened by 4 bases and J by 4 bases, with 14 bases between the two germline ends. CDR1 and CDR2 (germline): SGHNT, YYREEE (reference sequence). CDR3 protein: CASSLPHERETQYF. In DNA, the CDR3 is TGTGCCAGCAGCCTCCCACACGAGCGAGAGACCCAGTACTTC.

The CDR3 region has the DNA TGTGCCATCAGTGAGTCTACAGGGGGCTTTCAGCCCCAGCATTTT. Its translation: CAISESTGGFQPQHF. The gene calls are TRBV10-3 and TRBJ1-5; 9 nucleotides align to TRBD1. CDR1 and CDR2 (germline): ENHRY, SYGVKD. V shed 0 bases, J shed 6 bases, and the junction held 3 bases outside the gene matches. This CDR3 region has 15 residues.

The chain carries TRBV24-1 and TRBJ2-2; either TRBD1 or TRBD2 may supply D (5 bases each). The CDR3 is made up of 14 amino acids. Looked up from germline, CDR1 is KGHDR and CDR2 is SFDVKD. V was clipped by 5 bases and J by 5 bases, with 11 bases between them. CDR3 protein: CATSAGTATGELFF. In DNA form, the CDR3 reads TGTGCCACCAGTGCCGGGACCGCTACCGGGGAGCTGTTTTTT.

The chain joins TRBV7-9 to TRBJ2-7; 7 bases map to TRBD1. J gave up 3 bases and V 6 bases, and 5 bases lay outside the gene matches. CDR1 and CDR2 (germline): SEHNR, FQNEAQ (reference sequence). This CDR3 has 13 amino acids. Written as DNA, the CDR3 is TGTGCCAGCAGGTCAGGGGGAAACTACGAGCAGTACTTC. It codes for CASRSGGNYEQYF.

The genes are TRBV4-2 and TRBJ2-1; D uncertain. Germline V gives CDR1 LGHNA, CDR2 YNFKEQ. The CDR3 is 13 amino acids. The ends were cut back, 5 bases at V and 5 bases at J, with 10 bases in the middle. The CDR3 coding sequence is TGTGCCAGCAGCTATACAGACGACAATGAGCAGTTCTTC. It yields the protein CASSYTDDNEQFF.

This sequence joins TRBV15 and TRBJ1-1; D ambiguous. CDR1 LNHNV and CDR2 YYDKDF come from the germline V gene (reference sequence). This CDR3 comprises 14 residues. V gave up 7 bases and J gave up 0 bases, with 12 bases separating them. The CDR3 region is CATTPIRMNTEAFF. The CDR3 region has the DNA TGTGCCACCACCCCAATAAGGATGAACACTGAAGCTTTCTTT.

V usage is TRBV5-5 and J usage is TRBJ1-2; D remains unclear. Germline CDR1 SGHKS, CDR2 YYEKEE (reference sequence). The V and J ends lost 0 bases and 8 bases respectively, with 14 bases between them. The CDR3 is 14 amino acids. The CDR3 loop reads CASSLVGAAQGYTF. The DNA of the CDR3 is TGTGCCAGCAGCTTGGTGGGTGCGGCCCAGGGCTACACCTTC. Combining the CDR3 with reference TRBV5-5 and TRBJ1-2 gives the whole variable domain DAGVTQSPTHLIKTRGQQVTLRCSPISGHKSVSWYQQVLGQGPQFIFQYYEKEERGRGNFPDRFSARQFPNYSSELNVNALLLGDSALYLCASSLVGAAQGYTFGSGTRLTVV.

The chain has TRBV19 and TRBJ1-1; D not resolved. This CDR3 is built from 17 residues. V was cut by 3 bases and J by 0 bases, with 17 bases left in between. Germline CDR1 reads LNHDA; CDR2 reads SQIVND (reference sequence). This CDR3 is CASSMEIQVFMNTEAFF. The CDR3, as DNA: TGTGCCAGTAGTATGGAGATACAAGTGTTCATGAACACTGAAGCTTTCTTT. The whole variable domain, remainder taken from reference TRBV19 and TRBJ1-1, is DGGITQSPKYLFRKEGQNVTLSCEQNLNHDAMYWYRQDPGQGLRLIYYSQIVNDFQKGDIAEGYSVSREKKESFPLTVTSAQKNPTAFYLCASSMEIQVFMNTEAFFGQGTRLTVV.

The chain combines TRBV5-1 with TRBJ1-6; D gene unclear. Germline V lookup: CDR1 SGHRS, CDR2 YFSETQ. CDR3 length: 16 amino acids. Trimming took off 0 bases at V and 4 bases at J, with 11 bases between the two ends. As DNA, the CDR3 is TGCGCCAGCAGCTTGGATGCAGACTATTATAATTCACCCCTCCACTTT. Protein: CASSLDADYYNSPLHF.

The chain has TRBV5-4 and TRBJ2-5; TRBD1 agrees at 9 bases. The CDR3 spans 14 residues. V gave up 6 bases and J gave up 0 bases; unmatched junction bases: 3. The germline V gene has CDR1 SGHNT and CDR2 YYREEE (reference sequence). Here the CDR3 reads CASNNRGHQETQYF. DNA of the CDR3: TGTGCCAGCAACAACAGGGGGCACCAAGAGACCCAGTACTTC.

The rearrangement links TRBV4-1 to TRBJ2-7, with 7 positions matching TRBD2. The CDR3 contains 15 residues. Germline assignment: CDR1 MGHRA and CDR2 YSYEKL. The trim removed 4 bases at V and 1 base at J, leaving 7 bases unmatched. The CDR3 nucleotides read TGCGCCAGCAGCCCCATAGCGGGTGGTTCCTACGAGCAGTACTTC. Its translation: CASSPIAGGSYEQYF.

The rearrangement uses TRBV5-1 and TRBJ2-3, with 7 bases identical to TRBD2. V trimming: 2 bases; J trimming: 0 bases; junction bases outside the gene matches: 9. The CDR3 has 17 amino acids. Per germline, CDR1 SGHRS and CDR2 YFSETQ. DNA for the CDR3: TGCGCCAGCAGCTTCGGTCTAGCGGTCCCTAGCACAGATACGCAGTATTTT. This gives the protein CASSFGLAVPSTDTQYF.

The V and J genes are TRBV5-6 and TRBJ1-3, with no clear D. Trimming left V 2 bases short and J 1 base short, with 7 bases between. This CDR3 is built from 14 residues. Germline values: CDR1 SGHDT, CDR2 YYEEEE. CDR3 in DNA: TGTGCCAGCAGCTTTTTAAATTCTGGAAACACCATATATTTT. Its protein product is CASSFLNSGNTIYF.

This chain connects TRBV5-1 to TRBJ2-7, with D perhaps matching TRBD2 (6 bases). Germline V gene sequence: CDR1 SGHRS, CDR2 YFSETQ. V gave up 0 bases and J gave up 6 bases, with 16 bases separating them. The CDR3 is 15 residues long. The chain's CDR3 is CASSLVGGPFAEQYF. The CDR3 DNA sequence: TGCGCCAGCAGCTTGGTCGGGGGTCCGTTCGCCGAGCAGTACTTC.

This chain connects TRBV11-3 to TRBJ2-2; D is perhaps TRBD1 or TRBD2 (6 bases each). The CDR3 loop spans 13 amino acids. Trimming shortened V by 5 bases and J by 6 bases, and 10 bases separated the two germline ends. In germline, CDR1 is SGHNT, CDR2 YENEEA. Written as DNA, the CDR3 is TGTGCCAGCAGCCCGAGGGGGGCCGGGGAGCTGTTTTTT. Protein product: CASSPRGAGELFF.

The V gene is TRBV7-9, the J gene TRBJ1-2; D unresolved. Trimming pared 1 base from V and 4 bases from J, leaving 10 bases between. The length of the CDR3 is 14 residues. Germline V gives CDR1 SEHNR, CDR2 FQNEAQ (reference sequence). The CDR3 DNA reads TGTGCCAGCAGCTTAGTTGTGGAGTCCTATGGCTACACCTTC. Translated: CASSLVVESYGYTF.

Worth noting for this clone: Other DNA sequences in the same sample also yield this CDR3. The CDR3 spells CASSLNGGETQYF. In DNA form, the CDR3 reads TGCGCCAGCAGCTTGAATGGTGGGGAGACCCAGTACTTC. The chain couples TRBV5-1 to TRBJ2-5; D unclear. Per germline, CDR1 SGHRS and CDR2 YFSETQ. The CDR3 loop spans 13 amino acids. V was pared by 1 base and J by 5 bases, with 9 bases between. Drawing the rest from reference TRBV5-1 and TRBJ2-5, the complete variable domain is KAGVTQTPRYLIKTRGQQVTLSCSPISGHRSVSWYQQTPGQGLQFLFEYFSETQRNKGNFPGRFSGRQFSNSRSEMNVSTLELGDSALYLCASSLNGGETQYFGPGTRLLVL.

The chain uses TRBV9 and TRBJ2-2, with D unresolved. With 2 bases removed from V and 0 bases from J, the gap between germline ends came to 8 bases. Germline V gives CDR1 SGDLS, CDR2 YYNGEE. This CDR3 is 15 amino acids long. In DNA, the CDR3 is TGTGCCAGCAGCGTCAGCGCAACGAACACCGGGGAGCTGTTTTTT. It codes for CASSVSATNTGELFF.

Comments on this clone: One end of the junction varies from germline; a read error may be responsible. The chain couples TRBV4-2 to TRBJ2-1; the match to TRBD1 covers 10 bases. The CDR3 covers 15 residues. The germline gives CDR1 LGHNA, CDR2 YNFKEQ. DNA of the CDR3: TGTGCCAGCAGCCAAGAATCTGGGACAGGGGTATTCGTGGTCTTC. It is translated as CASSQESGTGVFVVF.

J is TRBJ2-2 and V is TRBV9; 8 positions agree with TRBD1. CDR3 length: 18 residues. Trimming cost V 3 bases and J 5 bases; bases outside gene matches: 15. Germline V CDR1 and CDR2: SGDLS, YYNGEE. This chain's CDR3 is CASSAAQDRVGTTGELFF. The CDR3 DNA reads as TGTGCCAGCAGCGCCGCTCAGGACAGGGTCGGAACTACCGGGGAGCTGTTTTTT. Complete variable domain (other parts from reference TRBV9 and TRBJ2-2): DSGVTQTPKHLITATGQRVTLRCSPRSGDLSVYWYQQSLDQGLQFLIQYYNGEERAKGNILERFSAQQFPDLHSELNLSSLELGDSALYFCASSAAQDRVGTTGELFFGEGSRLTVL.

This CDR3 reads CASSQPYDRPGREAFF. The CDR3 DNA is TGTGCCAGCAGCCAACCTTATGACAGGCCCGGGAGGGAAGCTTTCTTT. The chain joins TRBV5-4 to TRBJ1-1, with D maybe TRBD1 (6 bases). The ends were cut back, 4 bases at V and 8 bases at J, with 24 bases in the middle. In germline, CDR1 is SGHNT, CDR2 YYREEE (reference sequence). This CDR3 comprises 16 residues. The whole variable domain, remainder taken from reference TRBV5-4 and TRBJ1-1, is ETGVTQSPTHLIKTRGQQVTLRCSSQSGHNTVSWYQQALGQGPQFIFQYYREEENGRGNFPPRFSGLQFPNYSSELNVNALELDDSALYLCASSQPYDRPGREAFFGQGTRLTVV.

The chain links TRBV5-1 to TRBJ1-6, with D tentatively TRBD1 (5 bases). Germline values: CDR1 SGHRS, CDR2 YFSETQ. Trimming left V 0 bases short and J 6 bases short, with 10 bases between. The CDR3 loop spans 15 amino acids. In DNA, the CDR3 is TGCGCCAGCAGCTTGGACGGGGCGGGTAATTCACCCCTCCACTTT. The encoded protein is CASSLDGAGNSPLHF.

The chain joins TRBV18 to TRBJ1-2; TRBD1 is a possible D gene (5 bases). Germline loops: CDR1 KGHSH, CDR2 LQKENI. V was clipped by 3 bases and J by 2 bases, with 19 bases between them. This CDR3 has 17 residues. The CDR3 DNA sequence: TGTGCCAGCTCACCCGGGCAGGGAAGTAGTCCGAACTATGGCTACACCTTC. Translated: CASSPGQGSSPNYGYTF.